Below are 28 T cell receptor beta chains sequenced from a single sample in a study of T cell responses to AZD1222 COVID-19 vaccine. This table comes from immunoSEQ multiplex PCR, and its TCRdb copy is limited to in-frame clones, with some not included. Among some 150,000 clones listed, 90% to 95% were seen once. Source: peripheral blood, taken 28 days after the second AZD1222 dose. The receptors come from an adult who received the AZD1222 COVID-19 vaccine.

This clone was found a few times. J is TRBJ2-2 and V is TRBV5-1, with D uncertain. Trimming removed 0 bases from V and 6 bases from J, with 12 bases in between. CDR1 SGHRS and CDR2 YFSETQ come from the germline V gene. There are 15 residues in the CDR3. CDR3 region: CASSLVVVAAGELFF. For the CDR3, the DNA is TGCGCCAGCAGCTTGGTCGTCGTTGCAGCCGGGGAGCTGTTTTTT.

The chain has TRBV30 and TRBJ1-5; D unresolved. Germline V gene sequence: CDR1 GTSNPN, CDR2 SVGIG (reference sequence). Between the trimmed V and J ends, which lost 0 bases and 3 bases, there was a span of 12 bases. The CDR3 loop spans 15 amino acids. The CDR3 spells CAWSVPGEYNQPQHF. In DNA, the CDR3 is TGTGCCTGGAGTGTACCCGGGGAGTACAATCAGCCCCAGCATTTT.

The chain uses TRBV13 and TRBJ2-7; D is possibly TRBD1 (6 bases). V was shortened by 0 bases and J by 0 bases, with 6 bases between the two germline ends. Germline CDR1 reads PRHDT; CDR2 reads FYEKMQ (reference sequence). CDR3 length: 14 residues. In DNA, the CDR3 is TGTGCCAGCAGCTTAGGGGACAGCTCCTACGAGCAGTACTTC. Translated: CASSLGDSSYEQYF.

The chain uses TRBV6-5 and TRBJ2-7; TRBD2 matches 12 bases. This CDR3 is 14 amino acids long. Germline lookup yields CDR1 MNHEY and CDR2 SVGAGI. Trimming removed 6 bases from V and 3 bases from J; junction bases left unmatched: 3. CDR3 in amino acids: CASRRTSGNYEQYF. The CDR3, as DNA: TGTGCCAGCAGGCGGACTAGCGGGAACTACGAGCAGTACTTC.

The rearrangement uses TRBV18 and TRBJ2-3, with TRBD2 as a possible D gene (5 bases). Germline CDR1 is KGHSH and CDR2 is LQKENI. Trimming stripped 0 bases from V and 0 bases from J, with 10 bases between. The CDR3 totals 16 residues. Here the CDR3 reads CASSPPRGISTDTQYF. The CDR3 DNA is TGTGCCAGCTCACCACCTCGGGGAATCAGCACAGATACGCAGTATTTT.

This clone was detected a few times. The chain employs TRBV24-1 and TRBJ2-1; 10 nucleotides line up with TRBD2. The CDR3 extends over 16 amino acids. J lost 7 bases, V lost 0 bases, and 5 bases had no gene match. In germline, CDR1 is KGHDR, CDR2 SFDVKD. Here the CDR3 DNA reads TGTGCCACCAGTGATTTGCGACTAGCGGGTCAGAATGAGCAGTTCTTC. Its protein is CATSDLRLAGQNEQFF.

The rearrangement links TRBV13 to TRBJ2-7; 10 bases map to TRBD2. V shed 1 base and J 5 bases; nucleotides not matched to a gene: 8. The CDR3 runs 16 residues. From germline, CDR1 is PRHDT and CDR2 FYEKMQ (reference sequence). The DNA of the CDR3 is TGTGCCAGCAGCTTAGAACTGGCTAGCGGGAGAAACGAGCAGTACTTC. Its protein is CASSLELASGRNEQYF.

J is TRBJ2-7 and V is TRBV6-1; 7 positions match TRBD2. Germline CDR1 and CDR2: MNHNS and SASEGT. The length of the CDR3 is 16 residues. Losses at the gene ends were 4 bases for V and 2 bases for J; bases not matched to a gene: 11. The CDR3 protein is CASSGGPRAGAYEQYF. As DNA, the CDR3 is TGTGCCAGCAGTGGAGGCCCTAGGGCGGGAGCCTACGAGCAGTACTTC.

The chain links TRBV18 to TRBJ1-1; unclear D gene. CDR1 and CDR2 (germline): KGHSH, LQKENI. The V gene lost 4 bases and the J gene lost 4 bases, with 13 bases spanning the gap. The CDR3 loop spans 14 amino acids. The CDR3 region has the DNA TGTGCCAGCTCACAGACGCCTCCGGGCACTGAAGCTTTCTTT. Translation: CASSQTPPGTEAFF. The whole variable domain, remainder taken from reference TRBV18 and TRBJ1-1, is NAGVMQNPRHLVRRRGQEARLRCSPMKGHSHVYWYRQLPEEGLKFMVYLQKENIIDESGMPKERFSAEFPKEGPSILRIQQVVRGDSAAYFCASSQTPPGTEAFFGQGTRLTVV.

The gene calls are TRBV28 and TRBJ2-3; D unclear. The CDR3 loop spans 16 amino acids. CDR1 is MDHEN and CDR2 is SYDVKM in the germline V gene. The V end lost 3 bases, the J end lost 1 base, and 14 bases lay between the germline ends. Here the CDR3 DNA reads TGTGCCAGCAGTTTTTCGTGGTTGGGTGGCACAGATACGCAGTATTTT. It translates to CASSFSWLGGTDTQYF.

V usage is TRBV10-1 and J usage is TRBJ2-3, with 8 nucleotides matching TRBD2. Trimming cost V 4 bases and J 2 bases; bases outside gene matches: 8. The germline V gene encodes CDR1 WNHNN and CDR2 SYGVQD (reference sequence). There are 16 residues in the CDR3. For the CDR3, the DNA is TGCGCCAGCAGTGTCCCTATAGCGGGGCTCACAGATACGCAGTATTTT. Translated: CASSVPIAGLTDTQYF.

The chain carries TRBV5-4 and TRBJ2-3, with D hard to call. Trimming left V 1 base short and J 3 bases short, with 6 bases between. Looked up from germline, CDR1 is SGHNT and CDR2 is YYREEE (reference sequence). CDR3 size: 13 residues. The CDR3: CASSLSGTDTQYF. The CDR3 DNA is TGTGCCAGCAGCTTGAGTGGGACAGATACGCAGTATTTT.

This clone has only a few counts. The chain couples TRBV4-2 to TRBJ1-1, with D possibly TRBD1 on 5 matching bases. CDR1 and CDR2 from the germline V gene are LGHNA and YNFKEQ. The CDR3 runs to 14 residues. With 1 base removed from V and 2 bases from J, the gap between germline ends came to 8 bases. The CDR3 sequence is CASSQGGSNTEAFF. DNA for the CDR3: TGTGCCAGCAGCCAAGGGGGGTCTAACACTGAAGCTTTCTTT.

This rearrangement joins TRBV5-6 to TRBJ1-2; D gene unclear. CDR1 and CDR2 from the germline V gene are SGHDT and YYEEEE. The CDR3 is 13 residues long. V lost 1 base, J lost 4 bases, and 8 bases lay in between. CDR3 DNA sequence: TGTGCCAGCAGCTTGCGGCGGCCCTATGGCTACACCTTC. It translates to CASSLRRPYGYTF. The full variable domain, its missing parts supplied by reference TRBV5-6 and TRBJ1-2, is DAGVTQSPTHLIKTRGQQVTLRCSPKSGHDTVSWYQQALGQGPQFIFQYYEEEERQRGNFPDRFSGHQFPNYSSELNVNALLLGDSALYLCASSLRRPYGYTFGSGTRLTVV.

The CDR3 coding sequence is TGTGCCAGCAGCTTAGATGCCGGAGGCTCCTACAATGAGCAGTTCTTC. Residues: CASSLDAGGSYNEQFF. V and J are TRBV7-6 and TRBJ2-1; D might be TRBD2 (5 bases). This CDR3 has 16 amino acids. Germline V gene lookup returns CDR1 SGHVS and CDR2 FNYEAQ. The V end was cut by 1 base, the J end by 0 bases, with 10 bases between. Drawing the rest from reference TRBV7-6 and TRBJ2-1, the complete variable domain is GAGVSQSPRYKVTKRGQDVALRCDPISGHVSLYWYRQALGQGPEFLTYFNYEAQQDKSGLPNDRFSAERPEGSISTLTIQRTEQRDSAMYRCASSLDAGGSYNEQFFGPGTRLTVL.

The chain joins TRBV2 to TRBJ2-1, with D unclear. V lost 5 bases and J lost 2, with 7 bases in between. The CDR3 runs 13 residues. Looked up from germline, CDR1 is SNHLY and CDR2 is FYNNEI. Here the CDR3 reads CASSTRPYNEQFF. The CDR3 region has the DNA TGTGCCAGCAGTACCCGACCCTACAATGAGCAGTTCTTC.

The chain has TRBV12-5 and TRBJ2-1; TRBD2 aligns across 9 bases. The CDR3 has 16 residues. V lost 4 bases to trimming and J lost 5 bases; unmatched junction nucleotides: 9. Germline V gene lookup returns CDR1 LGHNT and CDR2 FRNRAP. The CDR3 spells CASGYPRGGLDNEQFF. DNA of the CDR3: TGTGCTAGTGGTTATCCGCGGGGGGGCCTTGACAATGAGCAGTTCTTC.

This chain connects TRBV15 to TRBJ2-3; 12 nucleotides line up with TRBD2. This CDR3 is built from 21 residues. J gave up 4 bases and V 0 bases, and 17 bases lay outside the gene matches. The germline gives CDR1 LNHNV, CDR2 YYDKDF (reference sequence). The CDR3, as DNA: TGTGCCACCAGCAGAGACCTCGGTACCTTATCGACTAGCGGGAGCCCAGATACGCAGTATTTT. This sequence encodes CATSRDLGTLSTSGSPDTQYF.

The rearrangement uses TRBV6-5 and TRBJ2-1; 9 bases align to TRBD1. V gave up 3 bases and J gave up 0 bases; unmatched junction bases: 3. The CDR3 loop spans 16 amino acids. The V gene's germline CDR1 is MNHEY and CDR2 SVGAGI. This CDR3 reads CASSYRQGGSYNEQFF. The CDR3 region has the DNA TGTGCCAGCAGTTATCGACAGGGGGGCTCCTACAATGAGCAGTTCTTC.

V is TRBV28 and J is TRBJ2-1, with D perhaps TRBD1 (5 bases). This CDR3 has 10 residues. Germline V gene lookup returns CDR1 MDHEN and CDR2 SYDVKM. With 10 bases removed from V and 10 bases from J, the gap between germline ends came to 11 bases. The CDR3 loop reads CATSWTEQFF. In DNA form, the CDR3 reads TGTGCCACCTCGTGGACAGAGCAGTTCTTC.

The chain employs TRBV12-3 or TRBV12-4 and TRBJ1-1; the D is unclear. V was clipped by 0 bases and J by 5 bases, with 7 bases between them. This CDR3 has 13 residues. The DNA of the CDR3 is TGTGCCAGCAGTTTAGCGGGGTGGACTGAAGCTTTCTTT. This gives the protein CASSLAGWTEAFF.

The chain carries TRBV19 and TRBJ2-1; 9 bases line up with TRBD2. There are 14 residues in the CDR3. Germline V gives CDR1 LNHDA, CDR2 SQIVND (reference sequence). V lost 6 bases and J lost 8; bases outside the gene matches: 8. The DNA for the CDR3 is TGTGCCAGTAGCGAGACTAGCGGATTCGATGAGCAGTTCTTC. Translation gives CASSETSGFDEQFF.

V gene TRBV24-1 combines with J gene TRBJ1-6; D possibly corresponds to TRBD1 (5 bases). Germline CDR1 KGHDR, CDR2 SFDVKD. The V end was cut by 4 bases, the J end by 9 bases, with 9 bases between. This CDR3 contains 13 residues. Written as DNA, the CDR3 is TGTGCCACCAGTGAGGGGACCCGTTCACCCCTCCACTTT. Its protein product is CATSEGTRSPLHF.

CDR3 nucleotide sequence: TGTGCCAGCAGCCGGGACTTCTACGAGCAGTACTTC. This codes for CASSRDFYEQYF. The rearrangement joins TRBV14 to TRBJ2-7; TRBD2 might be the D (6 bases). The CDR3 is 12 amino acids. Germline CDR1 and CDR2: SGHDN and FVKESK. Trimming cost V 4 bases and J 3 bases, with 7 bases left between them.

This clone showed up just once. The sample holds other DNA sequences that translate to the same CDR3. The V and J genes are TRBV6-5 and TRBJ1-5; possibly TRBD1 for D (5 bases). Per germline, CDR1 MNHEY and CDR2 SVGAGI. The CDR3 sequence is 13 residues long. Between the trimmed V and J ends, which lost 6 bases and 4 bases, there was a span of 10 bases. Here the CDR3 DNA reads TGTGCCAGCAGCAGGGTCGGGAATCAGCCCCAGCATTTT. This codes for CASSRVGNQPQHF.

This rearrangement joins TRBV7-9 to TRBJ1-6; TRBD1 matches at 9 bases. CDR3 length: 16 residues. The V gene end was trimmed by 4 bases and the J gene end by 4 bases; junction bases not matched to a gene: 5. Germline CDR1 is SEHNR and CDR2 is FQNEAQ (reference sequence). The CDR3 region is CASSSGQGFYNSPLHF. In DNA form, the CDR3 reads TGTGCCAGCAGCTCGGGACAGGGATTTTATAATTCACCCCTCCACTTT.

The chain has TRBV7-9 and TRBJ1-5, with TRBD1 matching 7 bases. The ends lost 2 bases at V and 3 bases at J; junction bases unmatched: 7. The CDR3 totals 16 residues. Germline lookup yields CDR1 SEHNR and CDR2 FQNEAQ (reference sequence). The CDR3 DNA reads as TGTGCCAGCAGCTTAACCCTCGGACAGGACAATCAGCCCCAGCATTTT. This translates into CASSLTLGQDNQPQHF.

The rearrangement links TRBV3-1 (or the pseudogene TRBV3-2) to TRBJ2-5, with no clear D. Germline lookup yields CDR1 LGHDT and CDR2 YNNKEL (reference sequence). The V end lost 2 bases, the J end lost 3 bases, and 10 bases lay between the germline ends. The CDR3 is 14 residues long. CDR3 sequence reads: CASSQLSRKETQYF. The DNA for the CDR3 is TGTGCCAGCAGCCAACTGAGTCGGAAAGAGACCCAGTACTTC.